This entry features one TCR beta chain sequence. Its target is not known. The sample originates from a study of T cells after posttransplantation cyclophosphamide. Points from the study as a whole: Recipient CMV seropositivity and CMV reactivation strongly tracked TRB clonality. Later blood repertoires were often dominated by clones from the donor CD8+ memory compartment. Blood and skin or GI T cell repertoires showed limited TRB overlap.

The germline gives CDR1 SGHRS, CDR2 YFSETQ. The CDR3 consists of 13 residues. The V and J ends lost 3 bases and 9 bases, in that order; junction bases with no gene match: 3. Profiled with immunoSEQ multiplex PCR; TCRdb holds only in-frame clones, not every one. The sample yields 10,000 to 13,000 clones, approximately 96% seen once. Material for sequencing was naive CD8+ T cells sorted from PBMCs. The clonotype originates from a young man in good health and a related stem cell transplant donor. The V and J genes are TRBV5-1 and TRBJ2-1; TRBD1 matches 10 bases. The CDR3, as DNA: TGCGCCAGCAGCTGGGGACAGGGGAGTGAGCAGTTCTTC. Its translation: CASSWGQGSEQFF.